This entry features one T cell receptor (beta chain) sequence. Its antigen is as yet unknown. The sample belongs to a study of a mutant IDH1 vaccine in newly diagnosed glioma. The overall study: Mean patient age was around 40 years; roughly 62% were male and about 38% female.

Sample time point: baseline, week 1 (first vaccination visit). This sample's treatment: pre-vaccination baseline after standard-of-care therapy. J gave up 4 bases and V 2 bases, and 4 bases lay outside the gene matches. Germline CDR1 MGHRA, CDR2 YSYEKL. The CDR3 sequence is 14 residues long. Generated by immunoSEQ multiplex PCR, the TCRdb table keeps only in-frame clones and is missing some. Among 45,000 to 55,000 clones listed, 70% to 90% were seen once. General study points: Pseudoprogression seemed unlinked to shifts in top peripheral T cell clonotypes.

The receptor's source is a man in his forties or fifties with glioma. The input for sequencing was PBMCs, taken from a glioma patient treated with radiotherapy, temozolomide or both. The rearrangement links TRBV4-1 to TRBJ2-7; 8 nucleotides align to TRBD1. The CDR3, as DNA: TGCGCCAGCAGCCAACCGGGACAGGAATACGAGCAGTACTTC. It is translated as CASSQPGQEYEQYF.